The next 30 T cell receptor beta chains were all read from a single sample in a study of OX40 agonist ivuxolimab in advanced cancers. Libraries were prepared by immunoSEQ multiplex PCR; TCRdb keeps only in-frame clonotypes and omits some of them. The repertoire holds about 100,000 clones, with 90% as singletons. The sample here was CD4+ or CD8+ T cells sorted from blood, taken in a trial of the OX40 agonist ivuxolimab. These receptors were obtained from an adult with an advanced solid tumor such as melanoma, head and neck, liver or kidney cancer.

The chain links TRBV10-3 to TRBJ2-3; D is perhaps TRBD2 (5 bases). Germline CDR1 and CDR2: ENHRY and SYGVKD. The CDR3 sequence is 14 residues long. V lost 6 bases, J lost 2 bases, and 12 bases lay in between. This chain's CDR3 is CAIRVSEFTDTQYF. The CDR3 DNA reads TGTGCCATCAGGGTTAGCGAATTCACAGATACGCAGTATTTT.

The chain links TRBV7-9 to TRBJ1-4; the match to TRBD1 covers 12 bases. The V segment lost 5 bases and the J segment 10 bases; nucleotides outside the gene matches: 5. This CDR3 has 14 residues. Germline CDR1 and CDR2: SEHNR and FQNEAQ (reference sequence). CDR3 loop: CASSVGTGGGKLFF. The CDR3 DNA reads TGTGCCAGCAGCGTAGGGACAGGGGGCGGAAAACTGTTTTTT.

This chain connects TRBV19 to TRBJ2-7, with 10 positions matching TRBD1. J lost 3 bases, V lost 4 bases, and 3 bases had no gene match. Looked up from germline, CDR1 is LNHDA and CDR2 is SQIVND (reference sequence). The CDR3 is 14 residues long. The CDR3 bases are TGTGCCAGTAGTACGACAGGGGGCTTCTACGAGCAGTACTTC. Amino acids: CASSTTGGFYEQYF.

The sample holds one count of this clone. The chain carries TRBV4-3 and TRBJ2-2; TRBD2 agrees at 8 bases. V was clipped by 1 base and J by 1 base; unmatched bases: 2. Germline CDR1 LGHNA, CDR2 YSLEER. The CDR3 sequence is 16 residues long. As DNA, the CDR3 is TGCGCCAGCAGCCAAGTAGCGGGACGGAACACCGGGGAGCTGTTTTTT. This translates into CASSQVAGRNTGELFF.

The chain is built from TRBV5-1 and TRBJ1-1, with D possibly being TRBD1 (5 bases). The germline CDR1 and CDR2 sequences are SGHRS and YFSETQ. This CDR3 region has 15 residues. The V end was cut by 2 bases, the J end by 4 bases, with 15 bases between. In DNA, the CDR3 is TGCGCCAGCAGCTTAAATCCGGGGGAACGCACTGAAGCTTTCTTT. As protein: CASSLNPGERTEAFF.

This sequence joins TRBV4-2 and TRBJ2-1; 8 positions agree with TRBD2. The junction had 6 bases not matched to a gene; V was cut back by 3 bases and J by 8 bases. The CDR3 extends over 14 amino acids. CDR1 and CDR2 from the germline V gene are LGHNA and YNFKEQ. CDR3 DNA sequence: TGTGCCAGCAGCCACCGACGGGGGGGTGATGAGCAGTTCTTC. This encodes CASSHRRGGDEQFF.

The V gene is TRBV6-6, the J gene TRBJ2-5, with no clear D. Germline V gene sequence: CDR1 MNHNY, CDR2 SVGAGI (reference sequence). This CDR3 has 14 amino acids. V shed 0 bases and J shed 2 bases, with 7 bases lying between them. The CDR3: CASSYSRRQETQYF. The DNA of the CDR3 is TGTGCCAGCAGTTACTCTAGGAGACAAGAGACCCAGTACTTC.

This chain connects TRBV6-5 to TRBJ2-4; D is undetermined. The V end lost 4 bases, the J end lost 0 bases, and 13 bases lay between the germline ends. CDR3 length: 16 amino acids. Germline CDR1 reads MNHEY; CDR2 reads SVGAGI. The CDR3 region is CASSSPSNLAKNIQYF. The CDR3 DNA follows: TGTGCCAGCAGTTCTCCTTCGAACTTAGCCAAAAACATTCAGTACTTC.

As DNA, the CDR3 is TGTGCCAGCAGCTTCTCCGACAGGGGGCCCGAGCAGTACTTC. The encoded protein is CASSFSDRGPEQYF. The chain combines TRBV5-8 with TRBJ2-7; 10 bases are shared with TRBD1. The germline gives CDR1 SGHTS, CDR2 YDEGEE. The CDR3 spans 14 residues. J lost 6 bases, V lost 2 bases, and 5 bases had no gene match.

The chain employs TRBV7-9 and TRBJ2-3; the match to TRBD2 covers 9 bases. The CDR3 sequence is 15 residues long. Germline V gives CDR1 SEHNR, CDR2 FQNEAQ (reference sequence). V shed 5 bases and J 2 bases; nucleotides not matched to a gene: 5. The CDR3 spells CASSAGLAYTDTQYF. As DNA, the CDR3 is TGTGCCAGCAGCGCCGGACTAGCGTACACAGATACGCAGTATTTT.

V usage is TRBV28 and J usage is TRBJ2-1, with 7 bases matching TRBD2. Per germline, CDR1 MDHEN and CDR2 SYDVKM. The V gene end was trimmed by 2 bases and the J gene end by 3 bases; junction bases not matched to a gene: 7. This CDR3 is 16 amino acids long. CDR3 region: CASSLQGGSGYNEQFF. The CDR3 coding sequence is TGTGCCAGCAGTTTACAAGGCGGGAGCGGCTACAATGAGCAGTTCTTC.

The rearrangement joins TRBV25-1 to TRBJ1-2, with D perhaps matching TRBD1 (5 bases). V was cut by 0 bases and J by 0 bases, with 11 bases left in between. Per germline, CDR1 MGHDK and CDR2 SYGVNS. CDR3 size: 16 residues. CDR3 bases: TGTGCCAGCAGTGAATATTCGGGGGAAACTAACTATGGCTACACCTTC. It codes for CASSEYSGETNYGYTF.

The chain recombines TRBV7-2 with TRBJ2-7, with 8 bases aligning to TRBD1. This CDR3 comprises 17 residues. J lost 1 base, V lost 2 bases, and 10 bases had no gene match. Germline values: CDR1 SGHTA, CDR2 FQGNSA. CDR3 protein: CASSLRERTGISYEQYF. As DNA, the CDR3 is TGTGCCAGCAGCTTAAGGGAGCGGACAGGGATTTCCTACGAGCAGTACTTC.

The chain combines TRBV6-4 with TRBJ2-6; tentatively, D is TRBD1 (6 bases). This CDR3 region has 17 residues. Germline-derived CDR1 and CDR2 are MRHNA and SNTAGT. Trimming took off 0 bases at V and 1 base at J, with 10 bases between the two ends. The DNA of the CDR3 is TGTGCCAGCAGTGACTCGGGTCAGGGGTCTGGGGCCAACGTCCTGACTTTC. Translated: CASSDSGQGSGANVLTF.

The genes are TRBV19 and TRBJ2-5, with TRBD2 matching over 9 bases. V shed 3 bases, J shed 1 base, and the junction held 6 bases outside the gene matches. Per the germline V gene, CDR1 is LNHDA and CDR2 is SQIVND (reference sequence). The CDR3 runs 16 residues. This chain's CDR3 is CASSMALAGPQETQYF. DNA of the CDR3: TGTGCCAGTAGTATGGCACTAGCGGGTCCCCAAGAGACCCAGTACTTC.

This clone was seen once. The chain employs TRBV2 and TRBJ2-5; 15 positions match TRBD2. The DNA end is a closer match to TRBJ2-7, so the J assignment may be wrong. Germline-derived CDR1 and CDR2 are SNHLY and FYNNEI. The CDR3 length is 20 residues. The CDR3 DNA reads TGTGCCAGCAGTGAAGGCTGGTATGGGACTAGCGGGGGGTCGCCCTACGAGCAGTACTTC. Residues: CASSEGWYGTSGGSPYEQYF.

The chain combines TRBV10-3 with TRBJ1-1, with D hard to call. The germline CDR1 and CDR2 sequences are ENHRY and SYGVKD. V shed 2 bases and J shed 8 bases, with 12 bases lying between them. The CDR3 spans 13 residues. CDR3 sequence: CAISETSRAEAFF. CDR3 DNA: TGTGCCATCAGTGAGACAAGCCGAGCAGAAGCTTTCTTT.

The CDR3 nucleotides are TGTGCCAGCAGCCGGCCCGGGACTGGCACCGGGGAGCTGTTTTTT. Translating it yields CASSRPGTGTGELFF. The rearrangement links TRBV7-3 to TRBJ2-2; D might be TRBD2 (6 bases). This CDR3 spans 15 amino acids. V was pared by 5 bases and J by 4 bases, with 14 bases between. Per germline, CDR1 SGHTA and CDR2 FQGTGA.

This rearrangement joins TRBV4-1 to TRBJ2-7; 11 bases line up with TRBD1. Germline V lookup: CDR1 MGHRA, CDR2 YSYEKL. This CDR3 has 15 residues. J was trimmed by 5 bases and V by 6 bases; bases with no gene match: 9. The CDR3 reads CASSPGQGALHEQYF. The CDR3 DNA reads TGCGCCAGCAGTCCCGGACAGGGGGCGCTCCACGAGCAGTACTTC.

The chain employs TRBV9 and TRBJ2-1; 9 nucleotides line up with TRBD2. The germline V gene has CDR1 SGDLS and CDR2 YYNGEE. CDR3 length equals 17 residues. Losses at the gene ends were 0 bases for V and 5 bases for J; bases not matched to a gene: 9. The CDR3 spells CASSVDAAGGWDNEQFF. CDR3 DNA sequence: TGTGCCAGCAGCGTAGATGCGGCGGGAGGGTGGGACAATGAGCAGTTCTTC.

This clone was seen more than once but under ten times. The chain employs TRBV18 and TRBJ2-7, with D maybe TRBD1 (5 bases). This CDR3 spans 14 amino acids. Germline CDR1 reads KGHSH; CDR2 reads LQKENI. V was cut by 3 bases and J by 6 bases, with 15 bases left in between. CDR3 in amino acids: CASSPWPGRGEQYF. The CDR3 coding sequence is TGTGCCAGCTCACCTTGGCCCGGAAGGGGCGAGCAGTACTTC.

This clone was found once. This sequence joins TRBV7-3 and TRBJ2-2, with 7 nucleotides matching TRBD1. This CDR3 spans 14 amino acids. CDR1 is SGHTA and CDR2 is FQGTGA in the germline V gene. The V and J ends lost 5 bases and 4 bases, in that order; junction bases with no gene match: 4. The CDR3 DNA follows: TGTGCCAGCAGCCCGACAGGGTTCACCGGGGAGCTGTTTTTT. Residues: CASSPTGFTGELFF.

In DNA form, the CDR3 reads TGCGCCAGCAGCCAAGACCACAGCACAGATACGCAGTATTTT. Residues: CASSQDHSTDTQYF. This sequence joins TRBV4-1 and TRBJ2-3; D gene uncertain. The CDR3 covers 14 residues. Trimming removed 0 bases at V and 0 bases at J, with 4 bases between. From germline, CDR1 is MGHRA and CDR2 YSYEKL.

The chain links TRBV7-9 to TRBJ2-3, with D tentatively TRBD2 (6 bases). V was cut by 8 bases and J by 5 bases, with 17 bases left in between. CDR3 length: 14 amino acids. Germline CDR1 is SEHNR and CDR2 is FQNEAQ (reference sequence). The CDR3 bases are TGTGCCAGCGACCTGGCGGGGACGCTAGATACGCAGTATTTT. Translating it yields CASDLAGTLDTQYF.

This sequence joins TRBV11-2 and TRBJ2-4, with a possible D match to TRBD1 (6 bases). The ends were cut back, 3 bases at V and 3 bases at J, with 18 bases in the middle. The CDR3 covers 17 residues. Germline V lookup: CDR1 SGHAT, CDR2 FQNNGV. In DNA form, the CDR3 reads TGTGCCAGCAGCTTTCCGACAGGCGGGCGACACAAAAACATTCAGTACTTC. Its translation: CASSFPTGGRHKNIQYF. Combining the CDR3 with reference TRBV11-2 and TRBJ2-4 gives the whole variable domain EAGVAQSPRYKIIEKRQSVAFWCNPISGHATLYWYQQILGQGPKLLIQFQNNGVVDDSQLPKDRFSAERLKGVDSTLKIQPAKLEDSAVYLCASSFPTGGRHKNIQYFGAGTRLSVL.

The CDR3 spells CASSLGRAGESEAFF. For the CDR3, the DNA is TGTGCCAGCAGCTTAGGCCGGGCAGGGGAGTCTGAAGCTTTCTTT. The chain uses TRBV13 and TRBJ1-1; TRBD1 is a possible D gene (6 bases). This CDR3 has 15 amino acids. Looked up from germline, CDR1 is PRHDT and CDR2 is FYEKMQ (reference sequence). Trimming took off 0 bases at V and 6 bases at J, with 14 bases between the two ends. The complete variable domain, with remaining parts taken from reference TRBV13 and TRBJ1-1, reads AAGVIQSPRHLIKEKRETATLKCYPIPRHDTVYWYQQGPGQDPQFLISFYEKMQSDKGSIPDRFSAQQFSDYHSELNMSSLELGDSALYFCASSLGRAGESEAFFGQGTRLTVV.

With regard to this clone: The junction departs from the called germline gene at one end, perhaps through a read error. CDR3 bases: TGTGCTAGCAGCTTAAGACAGGGAGAAAACGAGCAGTACTTC. It specifies CASSLRQGENEQYF. The chain uses TRBV7-7 and TRBJ2-7; TRBD1 aligns across 7 bases. This CDR3 spans 14 amino acids. From germline, CDR1 is SSHAT and CDR2 FNYEAQ (reference sequence).

V is TRBV10-3 and J is TRBJ2-3; TRBD2 matches 7 bases. Germline V gene data show CDR1 as ENHRY and CDR2 as SYGVKD. V shed 11 bases, J shed 2 bases, and the junction held 7 bases outside the gene matches. The CDR3 contains 13 residues. CDR3 region: CASGSGTTDTQYF. The CDR3 nucleotides are TGTGCCTCCGGGAGCGGGACCACAGATACGCAGTATTTT.

The chain combines TRBV7-9 with TRBJ2-2; weak D call: TRBD1 (6 bases). CDR1 and CDR2 (germline): SEHNR, FQNEAQ (reference sequence). The CDR3 is 16 residues long. V was shortened by 5 bases and J by 6 bases, with 19 bases between the two germline ends. The CDR3 reads CASSPLERGTAGELFF. Written as DNA, the CDR3 is TGTGCCAGCAGCCCCCTTGAGAGGGGGACGGCCGGGGAGCTGTTTTTT.

This clone was seen a single time. This chain uses TRBV30 with TRBJ2-5; 12 bases align to TRBD2. V shed 3 bases and J 5 bases; nucleotides not matched to a gene: 13. The CDR3 is 17 residues long. CDR1 GTSNPN and CDR2 SVGIG come from the germline V gene (reference sequence). DNA for the CDR3: TGTGCCTGGAGCGAATCGCGACTAGCGGGAGTTAGGGAGACCCAGTACTTC. Amino acid sequence: CAWSESRLAGVRETQYF.